These 26 T cell receptor beta chains came from one sample sequenced in a study of Ad26.COV2.S vaccination and SARS-CoV-2 variants. Data came from immunoSEQ multiplex PCR; TCRdb stores just in-frame clones and leaves some out. The sample records some 340,000 clones, approximately 86% being singletons. Noted treatment: around 19 received Ad26.COV2.S at low or high dose, single or two shots; about 5 received placebo; per-sample allocation not given. Material that was analyzed had been drawn on day 63 after the first vaccine or placebo injection. The input for sequencing was peripheral blood, taken in a trial of Ad26.COV2.S vaccine versus placebo. These TCRs come from a person between 18 and 60 years old who received the Ad26.COV2.S COVID-19 vaccine or a placebo.

The CDR3 reads CASSLRSGGAFDTQYF. The CDR3 DNA reads as TGTGCCAGCAGCTTACGGAGCGGGGGGGCCTTTGATACGCAGTATTTT. The genes are TRBV7-2 and TRBJ2-3; the match to TRBD2 covers 10 bases. This CDR3 is built from 16 residues. The ends lost 2 bases at V and 6 bases at J; junction bases unmatched: 8. Germline V gives CDR1 SGHTA, CDR2 FQGNSA.

J is TRBJ1-5 and V is TRBV7-9; possibly TRBD1 for D (6 bases). The CDR3 sequence is 12 residues long. Germline V gene sequence: CDR1 SEHNR, CDR2 FQNEAQ (reference sequence). Trimming pared 4 bases from V and 5 bases from J, leaving 6 bases between. The DNA for the CDR3 is TGTGCCAGCAGCTACAGGGATCAGCCCCAGCATTTT. This sequence encodes CASSYRDQPQHF. The full variable domain, with the rest looked up from reference TRBV7-9 and TRBJ1-5, is DTGVSQNPRHKITKRGQNVTFRCDPISEHNRLYWYRQTLGQGPEFLTYFQNEAQLEKSRLLSDRFSAERPKGSFSTLEIQRTEQGDSAMYLCASSYRDQPQHFGDGTRLSIL.

This clone was seen a single time. The chain carries TRBV6-2 or TRBV6-3 and TRBJ2-7; 10 positions agree with TRBD1. Germline CDR1 is MNHEY and CDR2 is SVGEGT. This CDR3 region has 16 residues. V shed 4 bases and J 3 bases; nucleotides not matched to a gene: 9. CDR3 protein: CASSWNPGQGLYEQYF. CDR3 DNA: TGTGCCAGCAGTTGGAACCCGGGACAGGGGCTCTACGAGCAGTACTTC.

CDR3 region: CASSSDDPSIQYF. CDR3 DNA sequence: TGTGCCAGCAGCTCCGACGATCCAAGCATTCAGTACTTC. V is TRBV7-2 and J is TRBJ2-4; D is unclear. Trimming cost V 4 bases and J 9 bases, with 13 bases left between them. This CDR3 has 13 residues. The germline gives CDR1 SGHTA, CDR2 FQGNSA.

This sequence joins TRBV6-5 and TRBJ1-4; D is possibly TRBD1 (5 bases). Per the germline V gene, CDR1 is MNHEY and CDR2 is SVGAGI. The V gene lost 4 bases and the J gene lost 3 bases, with 9 bases spanning the gap. The CDR3 has 14 amino acids. The CDR3 loop reads CASSSGRANEKLFF. CDR3 nucleotide sequence: TGTGCCAGCAGTTCAGGGAGGGCTAATGAAAAACTGTTTTTT.

This chain joins TRBV7-2 and TRBJ2-7, with a tentative D call TRBD2 (6 bases). The V gene's germline CDR1 is SGHTA and CDR2 FQGNSA. Trimming took off 4 bases at V and 5 bases at J, with 12 bases between the two ends. The CDR3 contains 13 residues. The CDR3 is CASSWRVADEQYF. The CDR3 region has the DNA TGTGCCAGCAGCTGGAGGGTGGCGGACGAGCAGTACTTC.

The table lists this clone with a few counts. The chain joins TRBV12-3 or TRBV12-4 to TRBJ1-1; the D is unclear. The CDR3 spans 11 residues. The V gene lost 6 bases and the J gene lost 11 bases, with 13 bases spanning the gap. In DNA form, the CDR3 reads TGTGCCAGCAGCTCGGCGGGCCCCGCTTTCTTT. This gives the protein CASSSAGPAFF.

In the case of this clone: Other DNA sequences in the sample encode the same CDR3. The chain carries TRBV6-2 or TRBV6-3 and TRBJ1-1; D gene uncertain. V was pared by 2 bases and J by 1 base, with 5 bases between. CDR3 length equals 13 residues. Germline assignment: CDR1 MNHEY and CDR2 SVGEGT. The CDR3 region is CASSYLGNTEAFF. The CDR3 bases are TGTGCCAGCAGTTACCTAGGGAACACTGAAGCTTTCTTT.

The V call is TRBV7-2, the J call TRBJ2-2; TRBD2 agrees at 8 bases. This CDR3 region has 15 residues. CDR1 is SGHTA, CDR2 FQGNSA, per germline. The trim removed 5 bases at V and 4 bases at J, leaving 6 bases unmatched. This CDR3 is CASSPRGTSTGELFF. In DNA, the CDR3 is TGTGCCAGCAGCCCAAGAGGGACTAGCACCGGGGAGCTGTTTTTT.

This chain connects TRBV6-6 to TRBJ2-7; D remains ambiguous. This CDR3 has 12 amino acids. The germline V and J ends were trimmed by 8 bases and 2 bases, with 10 bases remaining between them. Germline values: CDR1 MNHNY, CDR2 SVGAGI (reference sequence). The CDR3 loop reads CASSASAYEQYF. The CDR3 bases are TGTGCCAGCTCGGCCTCTGCCTACGAGCAGTACTTC.

The V call is TRBV7-2, the J call TRBJ2-2, with D possibly TRBD1 on 5 matching bases. The V end was cut by 3 bases, the J end by 2 bases, with 10 bases between. The CDR3 extends over 15 amino acids. The germline CDR1 and CDR2 sequences are SGHTA and FQGNSA. The DNA of the CDR3 is TGTGCCAGCAGCTTCATGACAGTTAACACCGGGGAGCTGTTTTTT. Protein sequence: CASSFMTVNTGELFF.

This clone was detected once. CDR3 nucleotide sequence: TGTGCCAGTAGTATTAGTAGCCCCGTTAGAGAGACCCAGTACTTC. Its translation is CASSISSPVRETQYF. This chain connects TRBV19 to TRBJ2-5, with D unresolved. CDR1 and CDR2 from the germline V gene are LNHDA and SQIVND (reference sequence). V was pared by 3 bases and J by 4 bases, with 15 bases between. The CDR3 consists of 15 residues.

This chain joins TRBV5-1 and TRBJ2-3; either TRBD1 or TRBD2 may fit D (5 bases each). The CDR3 runs 15 residues. V was clipped by 6 bases and J by 0 bases, with 14 bases between them. Germline values: CDR1 SGHRS, CDR2 YFSETQ. The CDR3 spells CASKLGTTSTDTQYF. Written as DNA, the CDR3 is TGCGCCAGCAAGCTTGGGACCACTAGCACAGATACGCAGTATTTT.

The rearrangement uses TRBV7-3 and TRBJ1-3, with D possibly TRBD1 on 5 matching bases. The germline V gene has CDR1 SGHTA and CDR2 FQGTGA. This CDR3 is 18 amino acids long. The V end lost 0 bases, the J end lost 9 bases, and 24 bases lay between the germline ends. CDR3 DNA sequence: TGTGCCAGCAGCTTAACGCCTTTCGGGACCGCTAATGACGGCACCATATATTTT. Its translation: CASSLTPFGTANDGTIYF.

This chain joins TRBV6-6 and TRBJ1-1; no definite D call. This CDR3 is built from 11 residues. V was clipped by 6 bases and J by 11 bases, with 13 bases between them. CDR1 and CDR2 from the germline V gene are MNHNY and SVGAGI (reference sequence). The CDR3 loop reads CASSRVSQAFF. The CDR3 nucleotides read TGTGCCAGCAGCCGCGTTAGTCAGGCTTTCTTT.

This chain uses TRBV29-1 with TRBJ2-7, with D possibly being TRBD1 or TRBD2 (5 bases each). The CDR3 consists of 13 residues. V was clipped by 6 bases and J by 2 bases, with 14 bases between them. CDR1 is SQVTM, CDR2 ANQGSEA, per germline. Here the CDR3 DNA reads TGCAGCGTCCGAGGGCAGGGCACCTACGAGCAGTACTTC. Its translation: CSVRGQGTYEQYF.

This clone turned up a few times. The chain couples TRBV30 to TRBJ2-6; unclear D gene. The CDR3 runs 12 residues. Germline assignment: CDR1 GTSNPN and CDR2 SVGIG (reference sequence). Trimming cost V 7 bases and J 3 bases, with 7 bases left between them. CDR3: CAFYSGANVLTF. CDR3 bases: TGTGCCTTTTACAGTGGGGCCAACGTCCTGACTTTC.

In this sample, this clone turned up once. V usage is TRBV3-1 (or the pseudogene TRBV3-2) and J usage is TRBJ2-7; D uncertain. The CDR3 is 14 residues long. Deletions cut 4 bases from V and 5 bases from J, with 15 bases between. Germline V gene lookup returns CDR1 LGHDT and CDR2 YNNKEL (reference sequence). The CDR3 DNA reads as TGTGCCAGCAGCCTCCGCCCCCCAGCTAACGAGCAGTACTTC. Translating gives CASSLRPPANEQYF.

V and J are TRBV18 and TRBJ1-3; 8 bases line up with TRBD1. The CDR3 contains 15 residues. Trimming at V came to 6 bases and at J to 2 bases, leaving 6 bases not matched to a gene. Germline assignment: CDR1 KGHSH and CDR2 LQKENI. DNA for the CDR3: TGTGCCAGCTCCCCTACAGGGGGTACTGGAAACACCATATATTTT. Translating it yields CASSPTGGTGNTIYF.

The V gene is TRBV5-6, the J gene TRBJ2-7; 7 bases are a match to TRBD2. J was trimmed by 0 bases and V by 1 base; bases with no gene match: 10. This CDR3 region has 17 residues. Germline V CDR1 and CDR2: SGHDT, YYEEEE. In nucleotides, the CDR3 is TGTGCCAGCAGCTTGAGGGGAGGGACGAGGCTCTCCTACGAGCAGTACTTC. This encodes CASSLRGGTRLSYEQYF.

The chain links TRBV11-3 to TRBJ2-5; no clear D gene. V shed 5 bases and J shed 4 bases, with 11 bases lying between them. Per the germline V gene, CDR1 is SGHNT and CDR2 is YENEEA. The CDR3 has 13 residues. The CDR3 region is CASSPNAGETQYF. The CDR3 DNA reads TGTGCCAGCAGCCCTAACGCCGGAGAGACCCAGTACTTC.

V and J are TRBV7-6 and TRBJ2-7; D is unresolved. The CDR3 is 12 amino acids. The germline gives CDR1 SGHVS, CDR2 FNYEAQ. The V gene lost 1 base and the J gene lost 6 bases, with 7 bases spanning the gap. The CDR3 DNA follows: TGTGCCAGCAGCTTAGATCGGAGCGAGCAGTACTTC. It specifies CASSLDRSEQYF.

Here the CDR3 reads CAISESPGQTYEQYF. CDR3 nucleotides: TGTGCCATCAGTGAGTCGCCAGGGCAAACCTACGAGCAGTACTTC. V and J are TRBV10-3 and TRBJ2-7; a weak D match, TRBD1 (5 bases). Germline CDR1 ENHRY, CDR2 SYGVKD. The CDR3 runs 15 residues. V gave up 0 bases and J gave up 2 bases, with 11 bases separating them.

The V call is TRBV4-2, the J call TRBJ1-3, with D tentatively TRBD1 (5 bases). The CDR3 covers 15 residues. The ends were cut back, 0 bases at V and 2 bases at J, with 8 bases in the middle. The germline V gene has CDR1 LGHNA and CDR2 YNFKEQ. The CDR3 sequence: CASSQDRGAGNTIYF. The CDR3 DNA reads TGTGCCAGCAGCCAAGATAGGGGAGCTGGAAACACCATATATTTT.

The chain joins TRBV5-1 to TRBJ1-2, with 8 positions matching TRBD1. This CDR3 has 13 amino acids. Germline V gene sequence: CDR1 SGHRS, CDR2 YFSETQ. V gave up 4 bases and J gave up 3 bases; unmatched junction bases: 2. CDR3 in amino acids: CASSTQGDYGYTF. The CDR3, as DNA: TGCGCCAGCAGCACACAGGGGGACTATGGCTACACCTTC.

This clone has only a few counts. The genes are TRBV7-6 and TRBJ1-1; tentatively, D is TRBD1 (5 bases). Germline V gene sequence: CDR1 SGHVS, CDR2 FNYEAQ. The CDR3 consists of 14 residues. V gave up 5 bases and J gave up 5 bases, with 15 bases separating them. The CDR3 protein is CASSGTGVGTEAFF. As DNA, the CDR3 is TGTGCCAGCAGCGGAACGGGGGTGGGAACTGAAGCTTTCTTT.